A selection of T cell receptor beta chains follows, all from one sample in a study of neurological immune-mediated disorders. TCRdb recomputed calls from the 5' RACE reads with MiXCR, one row per CDR3 protein. The table includes approximately 50,000 distinct CDR3 sequences, about a tenth detected once. The source material was PBMCs. All receptors derive from a man aged 65 to 85 with HTLV-1-associated myelopathy (HAM/TSP). Both conserved end residues are part of each CDR3. The D gene is left open where the match is weak. Clone size is stated in some rows and not others, as once, few, many or a class when expanded.

D | J | size | V | DNA | CDR3
TRBD2 | TRBJ2-2 | many | TRBV12-3/TRBV12-4 | TGTGCCAGCAGTTTTCGCGCCGGGACTAGTACCGGGGAGCTGTTTTTT | CASSFRAGTSTGELFF
TRBD2 | TRBJ2-1 | many | TRBV5-5 | TGTGCCAGCAGGAAAACGGGGGGCTACAATGAGCAGTTCTTC | CASRKTGGYNEQFF
- | TRBJ2-5 | many | TRBV27 | TGTGCCAGCAGTTTTAAGGGAATGACCCAGTACTTC | CASSFKGMTQYF
- | TRBJ2-1 | many | TRBV20-1 | TGCAGTGCTAGCGAAGGTTTGATCGACAATGAGCAGTTCTTC | CSASEGLIDNEQFF
- | TRBJ2-2 | many | TRBV20-1 | TGCAGTGCCCAAGAGCCTAGCCGAAGCACGAACACCGGGGAGCTGTTTTTT | CSAQEPSRSTNTGELFF
- | TRBJ2-6 | many | TRBV6-2/TRBV6-3 | TGTGCCAGCGGCCCAAGGACGGCCGATCCCTCTGGGGCCAACGTCCTGACTTTC | CASGPRTADPSGANVLTF
- | TRBJ2-2 | - | TRBV7-6 | TGTGCCAGCAGCCCACGGGGGTCCTTACAGAACACCGGGGAGCTGTTTTTT | CASSPRGSLQNTGELFF
- | TRBJ2-3 | many | TRBV5-1 | TGCGCCAGCAGCTTTGAAGGTTCTGGCACAGATACGCAGTATTTT | CASSFEGSGTDTQYF
- | TRBJ1-2 | many | TRBV12-3/TRBV12-4 | TGTGCCAGCAGTTTATGGGAGGGGAATGGCTACACCTTC | CASSLWEGNGYTF
- | TRBJ2-5 | many | TRBV7-2 | TGTGCCAGCAGCTCCCTTGGGGGCCCGGAGACCCAGTACTTC | CASSSLGGPETQYF
TRBD2 | TRBJ2-1 | many | TRBV6-5 | TGTGCCAGCACCCCCCGCGGGAGTTACAATGAGCAGTTCTTC | CASTPRGSYNEQFF
- | TRBJ2-1 | many | TRBV20-1 | TGCAGTGCGAGAAGAGCTTACTCTTATTCCTACAATGAGCAGTTCTTC | CSARRAYSYSYNEQFF
- | TRBJ2-7 | many | TRBV7-9 | TGTGCCAGCAGCTCCCCGGGGCCGGGGTACGAGCAGTACTTC | CASSSPGPGYEQYF
TRBD2 | TRBJ2-5 | many | TRBV20-1 | TGCAGTGGGTACCCGATAGCGGGAGGTGGAGAGACCCAGTACTTC | CSGYPIAGGGETQYF
- | TRBJ1-1 | many | TRBV12-3/TRBV12-4 | TGTGCCAGCAGTTTAGGGGGGGGGCAGGGTGAAGCTTTCTTT | CASSLGGGQGEAFF
TRBD2 | TRBJ2-2 | - | TRBV18 | TGTGCCAGTTCACGACTAGCGAGTACCACCGGGGAGCTGTTTTTT | CASSRLASTTGELFF
- | TRBJ2-6 | many | TRBV27 | TGTGCCAGCAGTTGGGGAGGGGGGCCTGGGGCCAACGTCCTGACTTTC | CASSWGGGPGANVLTF
TRBD2 | TRBJ2-1 | many | TRBV6-5 | TGTGCCAGCAGTTACTCGACTAGCGGGAGAAAGGAGCAGTTCTTC | CASSYSTSGRKEQFF
TRBD2 | TRBJ2-1 | many | TRBV20-1 | TGCAGTGCTCCGACAAGGGAGGGGAGCTCCTACAATGAGCAGTTCTTC | CSAPTREGSSYNEQFF
- | TRBJ2-5 | few | TRBV11-1 | TGTGCCAGCAGAGTCCGCCGGGGCCAAGAGACCCAGTACTTC | CASRVRRGQETQYF
- | TRBJ1-1 | many | TRBV20-1 | TGCAGTGCCCCATCCCGTGTGAACACTGAAGCTTTCTTT | CSAPSRVNTEAFF
- | TRBJ1-1 | - | TRBV12-3/TRBV12-4 | TGTGCCAGCAGCCGCCTTTCTTTAGAGAACACTGAAGCTTTCTTT | CASSRLSLENTEAFF
- | TRBJ2-7 | - | TRBV18 | TGTGCCAGCTCACGAGGACCGGGATCCCTCTACGAGCAGTACTTC | CASSRGPGSLYEQYF
TRBD2 | TRBJ2-3 | many | TRBV7-2 | TGTGCCAGCAGGGGGGGGACTAGCGGGAGAACAGATACGCAGTATTTT | CASRGGTSGRTDTQYF
- | TRBJ2-7 | many | TRBV7-6 | TGTGCCAGCAGCTTAGGGGGCTGGTACGAGCAGTACTTC | CASSLGGWYEQYF
- | TRBJ2-1 | many | TRBV5-1 | TGCGCCAGCAGCTCGGGCGGCCCCTACAATGAGCAGTTCTTC | CASSSGGPYNEQFF
- | TRBJ2-3 | many | TRBV28 | TGTGCCAGCAGTTCAAGGGGGGGTAGCAAGGATACGCAGTATTTT | CASSSRGGSKDTQYF
- | TRBJ1-5 | many | TRBV12-3/TRBV12-4 | TGTGCCAGCGGATTCAACCTGGGTCAGCCCCAGCATTTT | CASGFNLGQPQHF
TRBD2 | TRBJ2-7 | many | TRBV4-1 | TGCGCCAGCAGCCACCCACTAGCGGGAGTCTACGAGCAGTACTTC | CASSHPLAGVYEQYF
- | TRBJ2-1 | - | TRBV20-1 | TGCAGTGGTAGGGGAATGGGGAGAGCCTGGAATGAGCAGTTCTTC | CSGRGMGRAWNEQFF
TRBD2 | TRBJ2-3 | many | TRBV10-3 | TGTGCCATCAAGGATAGCGGGAGAGGGGGAGATACGCAGTATTTT | CAIKDSGRGGDTQYF
- | TRBJ2-3 | - | TRBV18 | TGTGCCAGCTCACCCTTTAGCCGTCCGGCGGATACGCAGTATTTT | CASSPFSRPADTQYF
- | TRBJ1-2 | many | TRBV12-3/TRBV12-4 | TGTGCCAGCAGTCTCAGACCGGACACCTATGGCTACACCTTC | CASSLRPDTYGYTF
TRBD2 | TRBJ2-1 | many | TRBV20-1 | TGCAGTGCTAGTGCGACCGGGGGGGCCCGAGTAGGCTCCTACAATGAGCAGTTCTTC | CSASATGGARVGSYNEQFF
TRBD2 | TRBJ2-1 | many | TRBV12-3/TRBV12-4 | TGTGCCAGCAGTTTGACTAGCGGGGGATACAATGAGCAGTTCTTC | CASSLTSGGYNEQFF
- | TRBJ2-7 | many | TRBV6-1 | TGTGCCAGCAGCAACTACTTGGCCTACGAGCAGTACTTC | CASSNYLAYEQYF
- | TRBJ1-2 | many | TRBV7-8 | TGTGCCAGCAGCTTAAGGGACGAAGTGGGTTTGGGTGGCTACACCTTC | CASSLRDEVGLGGYTF
- | TRBJ2-1 | many | TRBV19 | TGTGCCAGTGGGGACTGGTCCCAAAATGAGCAGTTCTTC | CASGDWSQNEQFF
- | TRBJ2-1 | many | TRBV5-4 | TGTGCCAGCAGGAGGGGGGGGTACAATGAGCAGTTCTTC | CASRRGGYNEQFF
TRBD1 | TRBJ2-7 | many | TRBV5-6 | TGTGCCAGCAGCTTGAGGACAGGGGTGAGCTACGAGCAGTACTTC | CASSLRTGVSYEQYF
- | TRBJ2-3 | many | TRBV5-6 | TGTGCCAGCAGCTTGAAAGCGGGAGATACGCAGTATTTT | CASSLKAGDTQYF
- | TRBJ2-3 | many | TRBV20-1 | TGCAGTGCTAGAGTCGGGCAGGGGCCGATCACAGATACGCAGTATTTT | CSARVGQGPITDTQYF
- | TRBJ2-2 | many | TRBV2 | TGTGCCAGCAGGCAGGGGAGGACCGGGGAGCTGTTTTTT | CASRQGRTGELFF
TRBD1 | TRBJ1-6 | many | TRBV20-1 | TGCAGTGCTCTTCCGGGACAGGGGAATTCACCCCTCCACTTT | CSALPGQGNSPLHF
- | TRBJ2-3 | many | TRBV9 | TGTGCCAGCAGCTCCAGACACAGGGTCACAGATACGCAGTATTTT | CASSSRHRVTDTQYF